This T cell receptor beta chain was captured in a study of blood T cell repertoires in COVID-19. The wider study: PBMCs, B-cell-depleted T cells, or T cells provided the cDNA or gDNA that made up the material.

Germline assignment: CDR1 MNHEY and CDR2 SMNVEV (reference sequence). The CDR3 runs to 12 residues. Trimming took off 5 bases at V and 2 bases at J, with 4 bases between the two ends. Up to 2 weeks before entering the study, exposed participants had met a COVID-19 case. Here immunoSEQ multiplex PCR was the method, and the copy in TCRdb shows in-frame clones only, minus some. The table includes 120,000 to 150,000 clones, around 83% detected once. The sample taken for sequencing was PBMCs or T cells enriched from blood (not recorded which). This rearrangement joins TRBV27 to TRBJ1-5; D uncertain. The sequence was obtained from a woman aged 45 to 65 who had been exposed to COVID-19. DNA for the CDR3: TGTGCCAGCAGTCGGGGCAATCAGCCCCAGCATTTT. Translating it yields CASSRGNQPQHF.